The T cell receptor beta chain described here comes from a study of blood T cell repertoires in COVID-19 (dated by TCRdb to between 2020 and 2021). For the study in its entirety: Samples covering the acute and convalescent phases of COVID-19 were provided by collaborators in the United States, Italy and Spain. The samples were drawn from two sources: the first 160 participants of the ongoing ImmuneRACE study, and 950 to 1,500 subjects contributed by 6 global collaborators. The repertoires were released in a freely available public database intended as a resource for research on the immune response to SARS-CoV-2. Deeply sampled blood TCRbeta repertoires from subjects exposed to, actively infected with, or recovered from COVID-19 were included in the dataset. The sample metadata nearly always contained a de-identified subject ID, COVID-19 status, age in years and sex. Where available, HLA class I and class II types were obtained from metadata supplied by the sample provider rather than from assay-based typing. The material from the prospective study consisted of cDNA or gDNA derived from T cells, B-cell-depleted T cells, or PBMCs. What the study reported, not specific to this receptor: The amount of clinical and demographic metadata varied by source and participant and was provided uncurated.

Regarding this clone: Its antigen is currently not known. The record has no base qualities; no much larger clone is one base away.

The collaborating institutions used their own protocols to collect whole blood in K2EDTA tubes. For TCRbeta analysis, collaborator samples were shipped as frozen whole blood, as isolated PBMCs, or as DNA extracted from either sample type. The immunoSEQ Assay, a bias-controlled multiplex PCR, was used to amplify TCRbeta CDR3 regions from genomic DNA. The authors' analysis ran thus. Within the assay, amplification of reference gene primers was used to estimate how many nucleated cells each sample contained. Sequence reads were collapsed and filtered to measure the absolute abundance of every unique TCRbeta CDR3 rearrangement. For each sample, productive Simpson clonality was calculated as the square root of Simpson's diversity index across productive rearrangements. Not all clones reach the TCRdb copy of this immuneACCESS table, which keeps in-frame sequences only. Checked studies attribute under half of the gap to unresolved V genes and leave the rest unexplained. The V and J calls and clone size are taken from that table; D and trimming were inferred from the DNA. Counted in this sample were about 43,000 clones; 82% of them appeared once. Less than 25% of the sample is held by the ten biggest clonotypes.

The CDR3 spans 17 residues, from the cysteine through the phenylalanine. The only DNA kept is the CDR3, 51 bases in frame from the first base. From a lookup of the germline V gene (reference sequence), CDR1 and CDR2 are LNHDA and SQIVND. The germline V and J ends show losses of 7 bases and 2 bases respectively, and no gene match explains 15 bases of the junction. Sequenced input: peripheral blood. The sequence links TRBV19 to TRBJ1-2; TRBD1 agrees with 8 junctional bases. The receptor comes from a woman aged 55-70 years with acute or convalescent COVID-19. The CDR3 is CASTQWDRRQQNYGYTF. The base sequence is TGTGCCAGTACCCAATGGGACAGGCGTCAACAAAACTATGGCTACACCTTC.